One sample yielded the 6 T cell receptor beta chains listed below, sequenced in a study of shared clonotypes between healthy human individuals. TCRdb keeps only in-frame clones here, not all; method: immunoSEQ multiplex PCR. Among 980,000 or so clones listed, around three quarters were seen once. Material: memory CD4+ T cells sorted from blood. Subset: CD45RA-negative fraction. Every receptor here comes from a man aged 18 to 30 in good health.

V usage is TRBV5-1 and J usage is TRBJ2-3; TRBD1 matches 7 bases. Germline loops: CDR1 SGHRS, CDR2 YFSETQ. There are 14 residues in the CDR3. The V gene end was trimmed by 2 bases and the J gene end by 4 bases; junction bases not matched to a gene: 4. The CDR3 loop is CASSLMTGPDTQYF. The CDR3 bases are TGCGCCAGCAGCTTAATGACAGGGCCAGATACGCAGTATTTT.

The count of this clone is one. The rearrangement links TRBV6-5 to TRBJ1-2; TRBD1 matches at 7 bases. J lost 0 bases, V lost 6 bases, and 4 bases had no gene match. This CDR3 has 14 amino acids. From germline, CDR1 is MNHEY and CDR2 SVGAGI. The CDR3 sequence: CASRSTGTNYGYTF. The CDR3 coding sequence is TGTGCCAGCAGATCGACAGGGACTAACTATGGCTACACCTTC.

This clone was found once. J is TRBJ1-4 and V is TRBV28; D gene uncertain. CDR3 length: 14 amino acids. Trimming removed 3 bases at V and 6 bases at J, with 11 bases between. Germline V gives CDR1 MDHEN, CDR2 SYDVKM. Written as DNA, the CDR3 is TGTGCCAGCAGTTTTGACGTAGGATATGAAAAACTGTTTTTT. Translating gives CASSFDVGYEKLFF.

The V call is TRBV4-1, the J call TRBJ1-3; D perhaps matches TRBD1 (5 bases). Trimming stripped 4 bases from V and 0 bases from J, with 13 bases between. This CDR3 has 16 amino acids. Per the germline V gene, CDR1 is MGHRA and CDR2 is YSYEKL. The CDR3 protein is CASSRWSGASGNTIYF. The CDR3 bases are TGCGCCAGCAGCCGCTGGTCCGGGGCCTCTGGAAACACCATATATTTT.

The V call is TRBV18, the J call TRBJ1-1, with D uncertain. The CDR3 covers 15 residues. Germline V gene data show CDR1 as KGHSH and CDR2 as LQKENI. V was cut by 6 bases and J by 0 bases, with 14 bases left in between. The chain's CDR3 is CASSPEQPMNTEAFF. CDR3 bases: TGTGCCAGCTCTCCGGAACAACCCATGAACACTGAAGCTTTCTTT.

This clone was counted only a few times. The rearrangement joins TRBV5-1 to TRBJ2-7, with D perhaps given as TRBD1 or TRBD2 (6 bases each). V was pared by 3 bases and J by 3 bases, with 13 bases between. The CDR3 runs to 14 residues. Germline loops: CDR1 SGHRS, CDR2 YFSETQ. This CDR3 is CASSSGGVGYEQYF. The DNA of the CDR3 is TGCGCCAGCAGCTCCGGGGGCGTAGGCTACGAGCAGTACTTC.